Each of the 29 T cell receptor beta chains below was sequenced from the same sample in a study of cytomegalovirus exposure and HLA in healthy donors (dated by TCRdb to 2017 to 2019). Library preparation was by the immunoSEQ multiplex PCR assay. TCRdb retrieved this table from immuneACCESS and kept in-frame rearrangements only. Not all clones are present; in checked studies, unresolved V genes account for under half, and no reason is known for the remainder. For this sample the table gives approximately 170,000 clones, of which roughly 89% were detected only once. Approximately 2.9% of the sample lies in the top ten. Sequencing was done on a sample of PBMCs. These receptors were obtained from a woman younger than 30 in good health and CMV-seropositive.

The chain carries TRBV11-2 and TRBJ1-2; 7 bases line up with TRBD1. This CDR3 is built from 16 residues. Losses at the gene ends were 5 bases for V and 0 bases for J; bases not matched to a gene: 9. Germline CDR1 reads SGHAT; CDR2 reads FQNNGV. The CDR3: CASSRWTGSANYGYTF. The CDR3 DNA reads as TGTGCCAGCAGCCGATGGACAGGATCAGCTAACTATGGCTACACCTTC.

This clone was recorded only once. The chain carries TRBV7-8 and TRBJ2-3, with D uncertain. Germline V gene sequence: CDR1 SGHVS, CDR2 FQNEAQ. Trimming pared 5 bases from V and 2 bases from J, leaving 14 bases between. CDR3 length equals 15 residues. CDR3 nucleotide sequence: TGTGCCAGCAGCCTGCCGGCGGCCCTCACAGATACGCAGTATTTT. Translation gives CASSLPAALTDTQYF.

The chain recombines TRBV7-2 with TRBJ1-2, with 7 bases identical to TRBD1. The CDR3 runs to 14 residues. Germline CDR1 reads SGHTA; CDR2 reads FQGNSA. The J segment lost 5 bases and the V segment lost 3 bases, leaving 6 bases of the junction unmatched. This chain's CDR3 is CASSLTGSAYGYTF. The DNA for the CDR3 is TGTGCCAGCAGCTTGACAGGGTCAGCATATGGCTACACCTTC.

This chain connects TRBV18 to TRBJ1-5; D is undetermined. Germline V lookup: CDR1 KGHSH, CDR2 LQKENI. CDR3 length: 14 residues. The V end lost 2 bases, the J end lost 7 bases, and 12 bases lay between the germline ends. CDR3 protein: CASSPWEHGQPQHF. The CDR3 nucleotides read TGTGCCAGCTCACCATGGGAGCACGGACAGCCCCAGCATTTT.

The V gene is TRBV5-1, the J gene TRBJ2-7; TRBD2 is a possible D gene (6 bases). In germline, CDR1 is SGHRS, CDR2 YFSETQ. This CDR3 contains 14 residues. The V and J ends lost 4 bases and 2 bases respectively, with 13 bases between them. CDR3 in DNA: TGCGCCAGCAGCCTAGGACTAATTACCTACGAGCAGTACTTC. Translation: CASSLGLITYEQYF.

V and J are TRBV7-9 and TRBJ1-1, with 12 bases aligning to TRBD1. The CDR3 has 17 residues. The germline V gene has CDR1 SEHNR and CDR2 FQNEAQ (reference sequence). V lost 4 bases, J lost 4 bases, and 10 bases stayed unmatched. CDR3 in DNA: TGTGCCAGCAGCTGGGGGGGACAGGGGGCCTTGGCCACTGAAGCTTTCTTT. It specifies CASSWGGQGALATEAFF.

This rearrangement joins TRBV7-2 to TRBJ2-7; D perhaps matches TRBD1 (6 bases). The CDR3 length is 15 residues. From germline, CDR1 is SGHTA and CDR2 FQGNSA. The germline V and J ends were trimmed by 5 bases and 2 bases, with 16 bases remaining between them. CDR3 bases: TGTGCCAGCAGCCCGCAACAGGGTAGCCCCTACGAGCAGTACTTC. Residues: CASSPQQGSPYEQYF.

This chain uses TRBV6-5 with TRBJ1-1; D unresolved. V lost 6 bases, J lost 0 bases, and 17 bases lay in between. CDR1 is MNHEY and CDR2 is SVGAGI in the germline V gene. The CDR3 is made up of 16 amino acids. The DNA for the CDR3 is TGTGCCAGCAGGTACGGAGACGGGTTTATGAACACTGAAGCTTTCTTT. It is translated as CASRYGDGFMNTEAFF.

The V and J genes are TRBV5-6 and TRBJ1-4, with D possibly being TRBD1 (5 bases). The CDR3 runs to 13 residues. Germline-derived CDR1 and CDR2 are SGHDT and YYEEEE. The V and J ends lost 0 bases and 6 bases respectively, with 6 bases between them. CDR3 in amino acids: CASSLEQDEKLFF. The CDR3 DNA reads as TGTGCCAGCAGCTTGGAACAGGATGAAAAACTGTTTTTT. The variable domain in full, completed from reference TRBV5-6 and TRBJ1-4, reads DAGVTQSPTHLIKTRGQQVTLRCSPKSGHDTVSWYQQALGQGPQFIFQYYEEEERQRGNFPDRFSGHQFPNYSSELNVNALLLGDSALYLCASSLEQDEKLFFGSGTQLSVL.

In its sample, this clone was seen once. The chain has TRBV10-1 and TRBJ1-1; a possible D gene is TRBD1 (6 bases). From germline, CDR1 is WNHNN and CDR2 SYGVQD (reference sequence). CDR3 length: 14 residues. Trimming removed 3 bases from V and 1 base from J, with 9 bases in between. This CDR3 is CASSDHRENTEAFF. CDR3 DNA sequence: TGCGCCAGCAGTGATCACAGGGAGAACACTGAAGCTTTCTTT.

V usage is TRBV4-1 and J usage is TRBJ1-1; D is ambiguous. V was pared by 0 bases and J by 6 bases, with 8 bases between. The CDR3 totals 13 residues. CDR1 and CDR2 (germline): MGHRA, YSYEKL. The chain's CDR3 is CASSQEGGPEAFF. In nucleotides, the CDR3 is TGCGCCAGCAGCCAAGAGGGAGGCCCTGAAGCTTTCTTT.

This clone was counted a single time. The CDR3 reads CASSFFSPTRQRGASFF. The DNA for the CDR3 is TGTGCCAGCAGCTTCTTTTCGCCGACTCGTCAACGGGGGGCATCTTTCTTT. This chain links TRBV5-6 with TRBJ1-1, with a tentative D call TRBD1 (6 bases). Trimming took off 2 bases at V and 12 bases at J, with 29 bases between the two ends. Germline values: CDR1 SGHDT, CDR2 YYEEEE. The CDR3 length is 17 residues.

V and J are TRBV27 and TRBJ1-1, with 9 bases matching TRBD1. J lost 2 bases, V lost 5 bases, and 21 bases had no gene match. The CDR3 is 20 amino acids. Germline V CDR1 and CDR2: MNHEY, SMNVEV (reference sequence). The CDR3 protein is CASSGLALLGDRGDNTEAFF. For the CDR3, the DNA is TGTGCCAGCAGTGGCCTCGCCCTCCTCGGAGACAGGGGGGATAACACTGAAGCTTTCTTT.

The V gene is TRBV15, the J gene TRBJ2-7; D is undetermined. Germline V gives CDR1 LNHNV, CDR2 YYDKDF (reference sequence). V shed 0 bases and J shed 2 bases, with 5 bases lying between them. The CDR3 runs to 13 residues. The CDR3 loop reads CATSREQTYEQYF. The CDR3 nucleotides read TGTGCCACCAGCAGAGAGCAGACCTACGAGCAGTACTTC.

This chain links TRBV9 with TRBJ2-3; maybe TRBD2 (6 bases). The V end was cut by 0 bases, the J end by 3 bases, with 11 bases between. The germline CDR1 and CDR2 sequences are SGDLS and YYNGEE. The CDR3 runs 15 residues. CDR3 nucleotide sequence: TGTGCCAGCAGCGTAGTCGGAGCGGGTACAGATACGCAGTATTTT. This sequence encodes CASSVVGAGTDTQYF.

The gene calls are TRBV7-2 and TRBJ1-2; 7 nucleotides line up with TRBD1. The ends lost 5 bases at V and 6 bases at J; junction bases unmatched: 9. The CDR3 totals 14 residues. Looked up from germline, CDR1 is SGHTA and CDR2 is FQGNSA. The DNA of the CDR3 is TGTGCCAGCAGCCCATACAGGGGACGCAATGGCTACACCTTC. This translates into CASSPYRGRNGYTF.

The chain couples TRBV5-6 to TRBJ1-5, with TRBD1 identical over 11 bases. Per the germline V gene, CDR1 is SGHDT and CDR2 is YYEEEE. The CDR3 length is 18 residues. Losses at the gene ends were 4 bases for V and 2 bases for J; bases not matched to a gene: 11. This CDR3 reads CASSPPDRGLFGNQPQHF. DNA of the CDR3: TGTGCCAGCAGCCCCCCGGACAGGGGGCTATTTGGCAATCAGCCCCAGCATTTT. Full variable domain (outside the CDR3, taken from reference TRBV5-6 and TRBJ1-5): DAGVTQSPTHLIKTRGQQVTLRCSPKSGHDTVSWYQQALGQGPQFIFQYYEEEERQRGNFPDRFSGHQFPNYSSELNVNALLLGDSALYLCASSPPDRGLFGNQPQHFGDGTRLSIL.

This chain connects TRBV19 to TRBJ1-4; the D gene is possibly TRBD1 (6 bases). With 7 bases removed from V and 8 bases from J, the gap between germline ends came to 26 bases. The CDR3 consists of 17 residues. The V gene's germline CDR1 is LNHDA and CDR2 SQIVND (reference sequence). The CDR3 DNA reads as TGTGCCAGTACCGCCTCCCTCGCGGGCAGGGGCGGCGAAAAACTGTTTTTT. Protein sequence: CASTASLAGRGGEKLFF.

This clone was counted a few times. The CDR3 spells CASSLAGDNEQFF. The CDR3 DNA is TGTGCCAGCAGCTTAGCGGGGGACAATGAGCAGTTCTTC. V gene TRBV13 combines with J gene TRBJ2-1, with a tentative D call TRBD2 (6 bases). Germline V gives CDR1 PRHDT, CDR2 FYEKMQ (reference sequence). V lost 1 base and J lost 5, with 6 bases in between. The CDR3 runs to 13 residues.

The chain carries TRBV18 and TRBJ2-1; D is undetermined. Trimming cost V 3 bases and J 0 bases, with 12 bases left between them. Germline CDR1 reads KGHSH; CDR2 reads LQKENI. This CDR3 comprises 16 residues. For the CDR3, the DNA is TGTGCCAGCTCACCGATCGTAGAGGCCTCCTACAATGAGCAGTTCTTC. It is translated as CASSPIVEASYNEQFF.

The rearrangement joins TRBV6-4 to TRBJ1-5; 8 bases agree with TRBD1. CDR1 is MRHNA and CDR2 is SNTAGT in the germline V gene. Trimming took 7 bases from V and 4 from J; bases not matched to a gene: 12. There are 16 residues in the CDR3. The CDR3 DNA reads as TGTGCCAGCACGATCTTCGGACAGGGTGAGAATCAGCCCCAGCATTTT. Residues: CASTIFGQGENQPQHF.

CDR3 sequence (DNA): TGTGCCAGCAGTAGAAACAGTGGTGAGGAGACCCAGTACTTC. It codes for CASSRNSGEETQYF. This rearrangement joins TRBV6-5 to TRBJ2-5; no reliable D call. The ends were cut back, 5 bases at V and 5 bases at J, with 15 bases in the middle. This CDR3 comprises 14 residues. Looked up from germline, CDR1 is MNHEY and CDR2 is SVGAGI.

The DNA of the CDR3 is TGTGCCTGGAGTACCGGTCTTTTCACAGATACGCAGTATTTT. This codes for CAWSTGLFTDTQYF. The V gene is TRBV30, the J gene TRBJ2-3; D is unresolved. Trimming pared 2 bases from V and 2 bases from J, leaving 11 bases between. The CDR3 extends over 14 amino acids. The V gene's germline CDR1 is GTSNPN and CDR2 SVGIG (reference sequence).

The CDR3 bases are TGCGCCAGCAGTGACCAAAACTATGGCTACACCTTC. Translated, it gives CASSDQNYGYTF. The chain recombines TRBV10-2 with TRBJ1-2; no definite D call. The ends were cut back, 3 bases at V and 2 bases at J, with 4 bases in the middle. Germline CDR1 and CDR2: WSHSY and SAAADI. The CDR3 is 12 residues long.

This clone has a single count. The V call is TRBV7-9, the J call TRBJ2-1; 9 bases are shared with TRBD1. This CDR3 has 13 residues. Germline V gives CDR1 SEHNR, CDR2 FQNEAQ (reference sequence). The V segment lost 3 bases and the J segment 9 bases; nucleotides outside the gene matches: 3. The CDR3 protein is CASSLGQGIEQFF. CDR3 sequence (DNA): TGTGCCAGCAGCTTGGGACAGGGTATTGAGCAGTTCTTC.

This sequence joins TRBV2 and TRBJ1-1; D perhaps matches TRBD1 (6 bases). V was cut by 6 bases and J by 5 bases, with 10 bases left in between. The CDR3 has 12 residues. The germline V gene encodes CDR1 SNHLY and CDR2 FYNNEI. CDR3 nucleotide sequence: TGTGCCAGCAGACACAGGGTTACTGAAGCTTTCTTT. Its translation is CASRHRVTEAFF.

V and J are TRBV7-2 and TRBJ2-1; 7 bases fit TRBD2. V lost 4 bases, J lost 1 base, and 16 bases stayed unmatched. The germline CDR1 and CDR2 sequences are SGHTA and FQGNSA. CDR3 length: 19 amino acids. As DNA, the CDR3 is TGTGCCAGCAGCTCCGCCCCTCCGTCTGGAGCGGGGTCCTACAATGAGCAGTTCTTC. It encodes CASSSAPPSGAGSYNEQFF.

The chain links TRBV13 to TRBJ2-2, with a tentative D call TRBD2 (5 bases). Per the germline V gene, CDR1 is PRHDT and CDR2 is FYEKMQ (reference sequence). Between the trimmed V and J ends, which lost 2 bases and 6 bases, there was a span of 13 bases. The CDR3 runs to 15 residues. The CDR3 sequence is CASSLFRAGSGELFF. As DNA, the CDR3 is TGTGCCAGCAGCTTATTTAGGGCGGGTTCCGGGGAGCTGTTTTTT.

CDR3 amino acids: CASSPRLVREQFF. CDR3 bases: TGTGCCAGCAGCCCCCGACTAGTAAGGGAGCAGTTCTTC. V gene TRBV11-2 combines with J gene TRBJ2-1; maybe TRBD2 (6 bases). CDR1 is SGHAT and CDR2 is FQNNGV in the germline V gene. CDR3 length: 13 amino acids. V lost 5 bases and J 10 bases, leaving 15 bases between the germline ends.